A selection of T cell receptor beta chains follows, all from one sample in a study of blood T cell repertoires in COVID-19. TCRdb's copy holds only in-frame clones and misses some; the assay was immunoSEQ multiplex PCR. The data hold some 190,000 clones, with 80% observed a single time. The material sequenced was peripheral blood. The receptors shown here come from a man aged 60-69 years with acute or convalescent COVID-19. Each CDR3 is given with its conserved first and last residue. Fields, in order: D gene, J gene, V gene, clone size, CDR3 DNA, CDR3 protein. D genes are given only for firm matches. The size of a clone is reported for some rows only, either as once, few or many, or as a class for expanded clones.

D: TRBD1
J: TRBJ1-2
V: TRBV18
size: NA
DNA: TGTGCCAGCTCACCCCAGGGGGCGGAAGGCTACACCTTC
CDR3: CASSPQGAEGYTF

D: NA
J: TRBJ2-4
V: TRBV6-5
size: many
DNA: TGTGCCAGCAGTTACTCGCAGGGTACCAAAAACATTCAGTACTTC
CDR3: CASSYSQGTKNIQYF

D: TRBD1
J: TRBJ1-1
V: TRBV4-3
size: once
DNA: TGCGCCAGCAGCCAAGATAGAGGACAGGGTGTTCAAGCTTTCTTT
CDR3: CASSQDRGQGVQAFF

D: TRBD1
J: TRBJ1-4
V: TRBV23-1
size: NA
DNA: TGCGCCGTCCCTGGGACAGGTCCAACTAATGAAAAACTGTTTTTT
CDR3: CAVPGTGPTNEKLFF

D: TRBD1
J: TRBJ1-2
V: TRBV29-1
size: NA
DNA: TGCAGCGTCGTTACAGGGGATGTCTATGGCTACACCTTC
CDR3: CSVVTGDVYGYTF

D: TRBD1
J: TRBJ2-7
V: TRBV25-1
size: NA
DNA: TGTGCCAGCAGGCCCCGGACAGGGGAGAACGAGCAGTACTTC
CDR3: CASRPRTGENEQYF

D: TRBD2
J: TRBJ2-1
V: TRBV6-5
size: NA
DNA: TGTGCCAGCAGCCTCCGGGGAGGGTCTACAAATGAGCAGTTCTTC
CDR3: CASSLRGGSTNEQFF

D: TRBD1
J: TRBJ2-7
V: TRBV6-5
size: NA
DNA: TGTGCCAGCAGGAATCCGGGACAGGGGTTGTACGAGCAGTACTTC
CDR3: CASRNPGQGLYEQYF

D: NA
J: TRBJ1-1
V: TRBV2
size: NA
DNA: TGTGCCAGCAGTGACCGAGTTGGGAGCACTGAAGCTTTCTTT
CDR3: CASSDRVGSTEAFF

D: TRBD1
J: TRBJ1-5
V: TRBV7-2
size: NA
DNA: TGTGCCAGCAGCGTCTCTTCCGGGACAGCCCAGCATTTT
CDR3: CASSVSSGTAQHF

D: TRBD1
J: TRBJ2-7
V: TRBV6-5
size: NA
DNA: TGTGCCAGCAGTCCTCAGACAGGGCACTCCTACGAGCAGTACTTC
CDR3: CASSPQTGHSYEQYF

D: TRBD1
J: TRBJ2-5
V: TRBV24-1
size: NA
DNA: TGTGCCACCAGTGACCCGAAGGACAGGGGCCAAGAGACCCAGTACTTC
CDR3: CATSDPKDRGQETQYF

D: NA
J: TRBJ2-3
V: TRBV7-9
size: NA
DNA: TGTGCCAGCAGCCCTACAGGGATCCTCACAGATACGCAGTATTTT
CDR3: CASSPTGILTDTQYF

D: NA
J: TRBJ2-1
V: TRBV13
size: few
DNA: TGTGCCAGCAGTAACCGGGACTGGCACAATGAGCAGTTCTTC
CDR3: CASSNRDWHNEQFF

D: TRBD1
J: TRBJ2-7
V: TRBV5-1
size: NA
DNA: TGCGCCAGCCGGACAGGGGGCAATTACGAGCAGTACTTC
CDR3: CASRTGGNYEQYF

D: TRBD2
J: TRBJ2-2
V: TRBV3-1/TRBV3-2
size: NA
DNA: TGTGCCAGCAGAAGGACTAGCGGGGGACGTTCTACCGGGGAGCTGTTTTTT
CDR3: CASRRTSGGRSTGELFF

D: NA
J: TRBJ1-5
V: TRBV10-2
size: NA
DNA: TGCGCCAGCAGTGACAATCCGGGGAGTCAGCCCCAGCATTTT
CDR3: CASSDNPGSQPQHF

D: NA
J: TRBJ2-7
V: TRBV4-2
size: NA
DNA: TGTGCCAGCAGCCAATTAGGACGGGACTCCTACGAGCAGTACTTC
CDR3: CASSQLGRDSYEQYF

D: TRBD2
J: TRBJ2-4
V: TRBV4-2
size: NA
DNA: TGTGCCAGCAGCCCGGGGGGGAACAAAAACATTCAGTACTTC
CDR3: CASSPGGNKNIQYF

D: NA
J: TRBJ1-5
V: TRBV2
size: few
DNA: TGTGCCAGCAGCCAGAACCAAAATCAGCCCCAGCATTTT
CDR3: CASSQNQNQPQHF

D: NA
J: TRBJ1-2
V: TRBV29-1
size: medium-sized
DNA: TGCAGCGTTGGCGCAGGCCTAGCTCGGGGGAGCGGCTACACCTTC
CDR3: CSVGAGLARGSGYTF

D: NA
J: TRBJ1-1
V: TRBV3-1/TRBV3-2
size: few
DNA: TGTGCCAGCAGTCACACATCGTCCACTGAAGCTTTCTTT
CDR3: CASSHTSSTEAFF

D: NA
J: TRBJ2-6
V: TRBV2
size: NA
DNA: TGTGCCAGCAGTGACCGGGGGGCCACCAGCTCTGGGGCCAACGTCCTGACTTTC
CDR3: CASSDRGATSSGANVLTF

D: TRBD2
J: TRBJ2-5
V: TRBV9
size: NA
DNA: TGTGCCAGCAGCGTAGGCGGGGGGGCCGAGACCCAGTACTTC
CDR3: CASSVGGGAETQYF

D: TRBD2
J: TRBJ2-1
V: TRBV7-8
size: NA
DNA: TGTGCCAGCAGCTTAGGGAAAGCGGGGGGCCCCCCTAACTCCTACAATGAGCAGTTCTTC
CDR3: CASSLGKAGGPPNSYNEQFF

D: TRBD1
J: TRBJ1-6
V: TRBV14
size: NA
DNA: TGTGCCAGCAGCCTACCGGGACAGACTTCACCCCTCCACTTT
CDR3: CASSLPGQTSPLHF

D: NA
J: TRBJ2-1
V: TRBV7-6
size: NA
DNA: TGTGCCAGCAGCCCGCGTAGCGGAGCCGTCAACAATGAGCAGTTCTTC
CDR3: CASSPRSGAVNNEQFF

D: NA
J: TRBJ2-1
V: TRBV4-2
size: NA
DNA: TGTGCCAGCAGCAGATTAGAGGGGGAGATCTACAATGAGCAGTTCTTC
CDR3: CASSRLEGEIYNEQFF

D: TRBD2
J: TRBJ2-1
V: TRBV5-1
size: NA
DNA: TGCGCCAGCAGCCTCGCCGGACTAGCGGGAGGAGATCAGTTCTTC
CDR3: CASSLAGLAGGDQFF

D: TRBD2
J: TRBJ2-7
V: TRBV15
size: NA
DNA: TGTGCCACCAGCAGAGATCCGGGCGGGAGGGCCTCATCCTACGAGCAGTACTTC
CDR3: CATSRDPGGRASSYEQYF